A single sample gave rise to the 14 T cell receptor beta chains below, sequenced in a study of T cells expressing NK-cell markers. Using the 5' RACE reads, TCRdb records one entry per CDR3 protein without DNA. The sample is made up of 350,000 to 400,000 distinct CDR3 sequences, and the top ten hold about 10% of it. The sample consisted of blood T cells: a sorted CD56 or NKG2C T cell subset, CD4+ or CD8+ T cells, or bulk PBMC T cells (not recorded which). The receptors were gathered from a woman between 50 and 59 years old in good health.

The chain recombines TRBV20-1 with TRBJ2-1; TCRdb designates TRBD2, a call that cannot be tested without DNA. Germline CDR1 reads DFQATT; CDR2 reads SNEGSKA (reference sequence). CDR3 length: 11 amino acids. CDR3: CSAVEGNKQFF.

The chain has TRBV12-3 or TRBV12-4 and TRBJ1-5; TCRdb proposes TRBD1, but this gene call is untestable without DNA. The CDR3 is 14 residues long. CDR3 amino acids: CASSLRGTGQPQHF.

V usage is TRBV4-1 and J usage is TRBJ2-2. The CDR3 has 14 amino acids. In germline, CDR1 is MGHRA, CDR2 YSYEKL. The CDR3 loop reads CASSQGPAPGELFF.

The V call is TRBV20-1, the J call TRBJ2-1; with no DNA, the TCRdb D assignment of TRBD1 cannot be verified. Looked up from germline, CDR1 is DFQATT and CDR2 is SNEGSKA (reference sequence). CDR3 size: 16 residues. The CDR3 protein is CSARTGRQGANNEQFF.

The CDR3 spells CATSDPDRGQGTQYF. The chain recombines TRBV24-1 with TRBJ2-5; the TCRdb D gene call, TRBD1, has no DNA to confirm it. CDR1 is KGHDR and CDR2 is SFDVKD in the germline V gene. The CDR3 extends over 15 amino acids.

CDR3 protein: CASRFTSGLYNEQFF. The rearrangement joins TRBV11-2 to TRBJ2-1; the TCRdb call, TRBD2, lacks DNA for checking. Germline V gene lookup returns CDR1 SGHAT and CDR2 FQNNGV. The CDR3 is 15 amino acids. The full variable domain, in which reference TRBV11-2 and TRBJ2-1 provide the parts outside the CDR3, is EAGVAQSPRYKIIEKRQSVAFWCNPISGHATLYWYQQILGQGPKLLIQFQNNGVVDDSQLPKDRFSAERLKGVDSTLKIQPAKLEDSAVYLCASRFTSGLYNEQFFGPGTRLTVL.

The chain uses TRBV7-9 and TRBJ1-1; the D call from TCRdb, TRBD1, cannot be confirmed without DNA. Per germline, CDR1 SEHNR and CDR2 FQNEAQ (reference sequence). There are 15 residues in the CDR3. The CDR3 sequence is CASSPGKGGNTEAFF.

The V gene is TRBV10-3, the J gene TRBJ1-1; TCRdb's D call, TRBD1, is unchecked because there is no DNA. The CDR3 totals 12 residues. Germline assignment: CDR1 ENHRY and CDR2 SYGVKD. CDR3 residues: CATRQGAGEAFF.

The V gene is TRBV5-1, the J gene TRBJ1-6; TCRdb proposes TRBD1, but this gene call is untestable without DNA. The V gene's germline CDR1 is SGHRS and CDR2 YFSETQ. The CDR3 is made up of 16 amino acids. The CDR3: CASSSVAGQIISPLHF.

This chain links TRBV12-3 or TRBV12-4 with TRBJ1-3. This CDR3 region has 16 residues. The CDR3 spells CASRRFQGVSGNTIYF.

The rearrangement uses TRBV10-3 and TRBJ2-3; TCRdb reports TRBD1, a call that lacks DNA to check it against. CDR3 length: 14 amino acids. The germline CDR1 and CDR2 sequences are ENHRY and SYGVKD. The CDR3 protein is CAIRGLGLHDTQYF.

V is TRBV20-1 and J is TRBJ2-3; TCRdb lists TRBD2, though no DNA is available to test this call. CDR1 and CDR2 from the germline V gene are DFQATT and SNEGSKA (reference sequence). The length of the CDR3 is 15 residues. CDR3 region: CSARAPWGNTDTQYF.

The V call is TRBV18, the J call TRBJ2-7. Germline V gene lookup returns CDR1 KGHSH and CDR2 LQKENI. This CDR3 contains 12 residues. The CDR3 loop is CASSPGPNEQYF.

The chain combines TRBV5-1 with TRBJ2-5. This CDR3 contains 12 residues. CDR1 is SGHRS, CDR2 YFSETQ, per germline. The CDR3 region is CASSLDQETQYF.